The present T cell receptor (beta chain) was sequenced within a study of graft-versus-host responses after intestinal transplantation. Across the whole study: After anti-thymocyte globulin induction, recipients took tacrolimus and steroids for 2 to 3 years.

This table comes from immunoSEQ multiplex PCR, and its TCRdb copy is limited to in-frame clones, with some not included. The data contain approximately 130,000 clones, approximately 92% of them singletons. Concerning this clone itself: What it binds is not known.

With 3 bases clipped from V and 4 bases from J, the junction kept 10 bases outside the gene matches. The CDR3 has 16 residues. Germline V gene lookup returns CDR1 SGHRS and CDR2 YFSETQ. The specimen was unstimulated CD4+ T cells sorted from spleen or lymph node cells, collected before intestinal transplant. The J gene is TRBJ1-2, the V gene TRBV5-1; 9 nucleotides line up with TRBD1. This sequence was found in a human donor who received an intestinal transplant. This CDR3 is CASSYSGTGYIYGYTF. CDR3 DNA sequence: TGCGCCAGCAGCTACTCCGGGACAGGGTATATCTATGGCTACACCTTC. Variable domain in full (rest from reference TRBV5-1 and TRBJ1-2): KAGVTQTPRYLIKTRGQQVTLSCSPISGHRSVSWYQQTPGQGLQFLFEYFSETQRNKGNFPGRFSGRQFSNSRSEMNVSTLELGDSALYLCASSYSGTGYIYGYTFGSGTRLTVV.